The 13 T cell receptor beta chains presented below share a single source sample, sequenced in a study of beta chain features in type 1 diabetes. Notes on the study in general: Moderate but significant shortening of TCRB CDR3s was recorded in all four CD4+ subsets from Type 1 diabetes patients.

Their cognate antigens are unknown. Investigators reverse transcribed all isolated RNA, so they sequenced expressed TCRB transcripts. This table comes from immunoSEQ multiplex PCR, and its TCRdb copy is limited to in-frame clones, with some not included. The sample shows approximately 260,000 clones, around 21% of them seen only once. Input material: naive CD4+ T cells from blood. All receptors come from a middle-aged woman with type 1 diabetes.

In its sample, this clone was seen a few times. This chain uses TRBV2 with TRBJ1-1; D not resolved. The V end lost 4 bases, the J end lost 1 base, and 10 bases lay between the germline ends. This CDR3 region has 14 residues. Germline loops: CDR1 SNHLY, CDR2 FYNNEI. DNA for the CDR3: TGTGCCAGCAGTGTACATAAAGAGAACACTGAAGCTTTCTTT. It codes for CASSVHKENTEAFF.

The chain employs TRBV7-9 and TRBJ2-7, with 9 bases fitting TRBD2. V gave up 1 base and J gave up 2 bases; unmatched junction bases: 6. Germline loops: CDR1 SEHNR, CDR2 FQNEAQ (reference sequence). This CDR3 has 16 residues. CDR3 amino acids: CASSLGHSGSPYEQYF. CDR3 nucleotides: TGTGCCAGCAGCTTAGGGCATAGCGGGAGCCCCTACGAGCAGTACTTC.

This clone was counted a few times. The chain is built from TRBV4-2 and TRBJ1-1, with 8 positions matching TRBD1. The CDR3 spans 16 residues. Germline V gene data show CDR1 as LGHNA and CDR2 as YNFKEQ. The J segment lost 5 bases and the V segment lost 1 base, leaving 9 bases of the junction unmatched. The CDR3 DNA follows: TGTGCCAGCAGCCAAGTTTTTACAGGGGGAGAAACTGAAGCTTTCTTT. Protein: CASSQVFTGGETEAFF.

The CDR3: CASSPTPGQIYEQYF. The CDR3 DNA follows: TGCGCCAGCAGCCCGACGCCGGGACAGATCTACGAGCAGTACTTC. The J gene is TRBJ2-7, the V gene TRBV5-1; 7 bases are shared with TRBD1. With V trimmed by 4 bases and J by 3 bases, 10 bases remained unmatched. The CDR3 contains 15 residues. Germline CDR1 reads SGHRS; CDR2 reads YFSETQ.

The chain links TRBV4-3 to TRBJ1-2; TRBD1 matches 9 bases. Per the germline V gene, CDR1 is LGHNA and CDR2 is YSLEER. This CDR3 is 16 amino acids long. Germline trimming cut 4 bases from V and 4 bases from J; bases unmatched to any gene: 10. CDR3 nucleotide sequence: TGCGCCAGCAGCCTGGACCGCACAGGGGGCGCCTATGGCTACACCTTC. Protein sequence: CASSLDRTGGAYGYTF.

This clone was seen more than once but under ten times. This sequence joins TRBV18 and TRBJ2-1; TRBD2 aligns across 8 bases. Trimming took 2 bases from V and 3 from J; bases not matched to a gene: 0. Germline loops: CDR1 KGHSH, CDR2 LQKENI. The CDR3 length is 14 residues. The CDR3 protein is CASSPAGGYNEQFF. CDR3 sequence (DNA): TGTGCCAGCTCACCAGCGGGAGGCTACAATGAGCAGTTCTTC.

The V call is TRBV5-1, the J call TRBJ2-5, with D possibly TRBD2 on 6 matching bases. V was cut by 5 bases and J by 2 bases, with 10 bases left in between. The germline V gene has CDR1 SGHRS and CDR2 YFSETQ. CDR3 length equals 13 residues. The CDR3 DNA reads TGCGCCAGCAGGGAGGGGTCGCAAGAGACCCAGTACTTC. Its protein product is CASREGSQETQYF. The whole variable domain, remainder taken from reference TRBV5-1 and TRBJ2-5, is KAGVTQTPRYLIKTRGQQVTLSCSPISGHRSVSWYQQTPGQGLQFLFEYFSETQRNKGNFPGRFSGRQFSNSRSEMNVSTLELGDSALYLCASREGSQETQYFGPGTRLLVL.

This clone was detected only a few times. This chain uses TRBV29-1 with TRBJ2-3; weak D call: TRBD1 (7 bases). The V gene lost 5 bases and the J gene lost 0 bases, with 9 bases spanning the gap. Germline values: CDR1 SQVTM, CDR2 ANQGSEA. This CDR3 region has 13 residues. The CDR3: CSVSGGSTDTQYF. CDR3 DNA sequence: TGCAGCGTTTCAGGGGGGAGCACAGATACGCAGTATTTT.

The CDR3 loop reads CASSKERQPQHF. CDR3 in DNA: TGTGCCAGCAGTAAGGAGCGGCAGCCCCAGCATTTT. This chain links TRBV28 with TRBJ1-5; D is unresolved. CDR1 and CDR2 from the germline V gene are MDHEN and SYDVKM. The CDR3 runs to 12 residues. V shed 5 bases and J shed 7 bases, with 9 bases lying between them.

The chain carries TRBV19 and TRBJ2-1; 13 bases line up with TRBD2. CDR1 is LNHDA and CDR2 is SQIVND in the germline V gene (reference sequence). After removal of 9 bases from V and 9 bases from J, the junction contained 5 bases not matched to a gene. The CDR3 spans 13 residues. In nucleotides, the CDR3 is TGTGCCAGCAGACTAGCGGGAGGTGGTGAGCAGTTCTTC. Its protein product is CASRLAGGGEQFF. Full variable domain (remainder filled in from reference TRBV19 and TRBJ2-1): DGGITQSPKYLFRKEGQNVTLSCEQNLNHDAMYWYRQDPGQGLRLIYYSQIVNDFQKGDIAEGYSVSREKKESFPLTVTSAQKNPTAFYLCASRLAGGGEQFFGPGTRLTVL.

This chain connects TRBV30 to TRBJ1-1; D ambiguous. Trimming pared 0 bases from V and 4 bases from J, leaving 9 bases between. CDR1 and CDR2 from the germline V gene are GTSNPN and SVGIG (reference sequence). This CDR3 is 13 amino acids long. The CDR3 DNA follows: TGTGCCTGGAGTGTGGAAGGGAGCACTGAAGCTTTCTTT. Amino acid sequence: CAWSVEGSTEAFF.

The rearrangement links TRBV4-3 to TRBJ2-7; TRBD2 aligns across 12 bases. The germline CDR1 and CDR2 sequences are LGHNA and YSLEER. The CDR3 loop spans 16 amino acids. With 3 bases clipped from V and 1 base from J, the junction kept 4 bases outside the gene matches. CDR3 sequence: CASSQSTSGRSYEQYF. The DNA for the CDR3 is TGCGCCAGCAGCCAGTCGACTAGCGGGAGATCCTACGAGCAGTACTTC.

This clone was detected a few times. J is TRBJ2-2 and V is TRBV19; D gene unclear. The CDR3 length is 13 residues. Trimming shortened V by 6 bases and J by 5 bases, and 10 bases separated the two germline ends. The germline gives CDR1 LNHDA, CDR2 SQIVND (reference sequence). The CDR3 reads CASRAPETGELFF. The CDR3 DNA reads as TGTGCCAGTAGGGCACCGGAGACCGGGGAGCTGTTTTTT.